Below are 17 T cell receptor beta chains sequenced from a single sample in a study of post-analysis software for immune sequencing data. TCR beta cDNA libraries included unique molecular identifiers. TCRdb re-called the PCR reads with MiXCR, one entry per CDR3 protein. Among roughly 800,000 distinct CDR3 sequences listed, roughly 30% were seen once. Study-level points and caveats: A handful of TRBV segments were significantly more frequent in patients than in controls. TRBV5-6, TRBV5-1 and TRBV20-1 were among these segments.

Their specific antigens are unknown. Specimen: blood. The receptor source for this set is a girl between 5 and 17 years old with multiple sclerosis.

This clonotype was counted between two and nine times. This sequence joins TRBV4-3 and TRBJ2-7, with 9 bases fitting TRBD2. The CDR3 runs 17 residues. With V trimmed by 1 base and J by 2 bases, 9 bases remained unmatched. Germline V gene sequence: CDR1 LGHNA, CDR2 YSLEER. The CDR3 sequence: CASSQGWVTSGAYEQYF. DNA of the CDR3: TGCGCCAGCAGCCAAGGTTGGGTGACTAGCGGAGCCTACGAGCAGTACTTC.

The chain is built from TRBV3-1 and TRBJ2-4; 7 nucleotides line up with TRBD2. After removal of 4 bases from V and 6 bases from J, the junction contained 6 bases not matched to a gene. The CDR3 has 14 amino acids. Germline V gene sequence: CDR1 LGHDT, CDR2 YNNKEL (reference sequence). As DNA, the CDR3 is TGTGCCAGCAGCCTTGGCGGGGGAATAAACATTCAGTACTTC. This sequence encodes CASSLGGGINIQYF.

DNA of the CDR3: TGTGCCAGCAGCCAAGCAGGGAGGACTGAAGCTTTCTTT. Translated: CASSQAGRTEAFF. V is TRBV3-1 and J is TRBJ1-1; weak D call: TRBD1 (5 bases). CDR1 and CDR2 (germline): LGHDT, YNNKEL (reference sequence). The CDR3 length is 13 residues. Trimming left V 1 base short and J 5 bases short, with 8 bases between.

The chain couples TRBV5-6 to TRBJ2-1, with 7 bases lining up with TRBD1. This CDR3 spans 14 amino acids. V dropped 6 bases and J dropped 2; count of bases not matched to a gene: 5. The germline V gene has CDR1 SGHDT and CDR2 YYEEEE. The CDR3 DNA follows: TGTGCCAGCACCCGGGACAGAGCCTACAATGAGCAGTTCTTC. The encoded protein is CASTRDRAYNEQFF.

This clonotype has a handful of counts. The V and J genes are TRBV27 and TRBJ2-7; 7 nucleotides match TRBD2. Trimming cost V 6 bases and J 3 bases; bases outside gene matches: 11. CDR3 length: 15 amino acids. Germline V lookup: CDR1 MNHEY, CDR2 SMNVEV (reference sequence). This CDR3 is CASSVGVGGSYEQYF. CDR3 nucleotide sequence: TGTGCCAGCAGCGTGGGGGTTGGCGGGAGCTACGAGCAGTACTTC.

The CDR3 DNA follows: TGTGCCAGCAGTTACGCGGGGACTTCTAACTATGGCTACACCTTC. It encodes CASSYAGTSNYGYTF. The chain links TRBV6-5 to TRBJ1-2, with a weak D call TRBD1 (5 bases). CDR3 length equals 15 residues. Trimming took off 2 bases at V and 0 bases at J, with 10 bases between the two ends. Germline CDR1 is MNHEY and CDR2 is SVGAGI.

This clonotype was found a few times. This sequence joins TRBV10-3 and TRBJ2-7, with D perhaps given as TRBD1 or TRBD2 (5 bases each). The germline gives CDR1 ENHRY, CDR2 SYGVKD. The CDR3 extends over 15 amino acids. V lost 6 bases to trimming and J lost 7 bases, with 22 bases between them. CDR3 nucleotides: TGTGCCATCAGAAACAGGTCAACCGAGCGGATGGAGCAGTACTTC. Its translation is CAIRNRSTERMEQYF.

This clonotype was observed a few times. The chain joins TRBV20-1 to TRBJ1-5; D is undetermined. The CDR3 is 11 residues long. Germline V CDR1 and CDR2: DFQATT, SNEGSKA (reference sequence). V lost 3 bases and J 8 bases, leaving 8 bases between the germline ends. CDR3 protein: CSASAEKPQHF. CDR3 nucleotide sequence: TGCAGTGCTAGTGCTGAGAAGCCCCAGCATTTT.

The chain couples TRBV18 to TRBJ2-7; tentative D call: TRBD1 (5 bases). CDR3 size: 13 residues. The V gene lost 2 bases and the J gene lost 4 bases, with 9 bases spanning the gap. Germline V gives CDR1 KGHSH, CDR2 LQKENI. CDR3 coding DNA: TGTGCCAGCTCACCAGAGGACACGTACGAGCAGTACTTC. The encoded protein is CASSPEDTYEQYF.

This clonotype has only a few counts. This chain connects TRBV20-1 to TRBJ1-2; TRBD1 might be the D (5 bases). Germline V gene lookup returns CDR1 DFQATT and CDR2 SNEGSKA (reference sequence). The CDR3 is made up of 15 amino acids. The V and J ends lost 0 bases and 2 bases respectively, with 13 bases between them. The CDR3, as DNA: TGCAGTGCTAGAGATCGAGGGAGGGGAAACTATGGCTACACCTTC. Its translation: CSARDRGRGNYGYTF.

This clonotype was observed a handful of times. In DNA, the CDR3 is TGCAGTGCTCAGGGAGAGTCCCCTAGCACAGATACGCAGTATTTT. It is translated as CSAQGESPSTDTQYF. V gene TRBV20-1 combines with J gene TRBJ2-3; D might be TRBD1 or TRBD2, each matching 5 bases. Germline CDR1 and CDR2: DFQATT and SNEGSKA (reference sequence). V was clipped by 5 bases and J by 0 bases, with 15 bases between them. The CDR3 loop spans 15 amino acids.

The V call is TRBV20-1, the J call TRBJ2-5; D gene unclear. This CDR3 has 12 amino acids. In germline, CDR1 is DFQATT, CDR2 SNEGSKA (reference sequence). Trimming shortened V by 3 bases and J by 5 bases, and 10 bases separated the two germline ends. CDR3 DNA sequence: TGCAGTGCTAGCGGCGCGGAGGAGACCCAGTACTTC. Translation gives CSASGAEETQYF.

The chain combines TRBV29-1 with TRBJ2-1; D may be TRBD1 or TRBD2 (5 bases each). V was shortened by 8 bases and J by 0 bases, with 14 bases between the two germline ends. Per the germline V gene, CDR1 is SQVTM and CDR2 is ANQGSEA. The length of the CDR3 is 14 residues. The CDR3 coding sequence is TGCAGCAGCTGGGACCGGAGCTCCTACAATGAGCAGTTCTTC. This gives the protein CSSWDRSSYNEQFF.

This clonotype appeared a few times. The V gene is TRBV5-5, the J gene TRBJ2-5; D may correspond to TRBD1 or TRBD2 (5 bases each). Germline values: CDR1 SGHKS, CDR2 YYEKEE (reference sequence). Trimming left V 6 bases short and J 1 base short, with 16 bases between. The CDR3 is 15 residues long. CDR3 sequence (DNA): TGTGCCAGCACCCCTCCGACGGGGCCCCAAGAGACCCAGTACTTC. Residues: CASTPPTGPQETQYF.

This chain joins TRBV2 and TRBJ1-1; D not certain. Germline-derived CDR1 and CDR2 are SNHLY and FYNNEI. V was pared by 1 base and J by 3 bases, with 9 bases between. This CDR3 is 14 amino acids long. In DNA, the CDR3 is TGTGCCAGCAGTGAAGGAATTAGCGACACTGAAGCTTTCTTT. Amino acid sequence: CASSEGISDTEAFF. The full variable domain, in which reference TRBV2 and TRBJ1-1 provide the parts outside the CDR3, is EPEVTQTPSHQVTQMGQEVILRCVPISNHLYFYWYRQILGQKVEFLVSFYNNEISEKSEIFDDQFSVERPDGSNFTLKIRSTKLEDSAMYFCASSEGISDTEAFFGQGTRLTVV.

The chain recombines TRBV14 with TRBJ2-1; 8 bases match TRBD1. The trim removed 1 base at V and 9 bases at J, leaving 8 bases unmatched. Germline assignment: CDR1 SGHDN and CDR2 FVKESK. This CDR3 is 15 amino acids long. Here the CDR3 reads CASSQVRTGTGEQFF. Here the CDR3 DNA reads TGTGCCAGCAGCCAAGTCCGGACAGGGACGGGTGAGCAGTTCTTC.

The gene calls are TRBV9 and TRBJ2-3; 8 nucleotides align to TRBD2. CDR3 length: 14 amino acids. From germline, CDR1 is SGDLS and CDR2 YYNGEE. The J segment lost 5 bases and the V segment lost 4 bases, leaving 6 bases of the junction unmatched. The CDR3 loop reads CASSPSGRRDTQYF. The CDR3 DNA reads TGTGCCAGCAGCCCCAGCGGGAGAAGAGATACGCAGTATTTT.